This TCR beta chain was identified in a study of tumor-infiltrating lymphocytes in primary liver carcinoma (dated by TCRdb to the late 2010s). Some background on the complete study: Surgical resection was performed in China between November 2015 and March 2016 on about 5 patients with histopathologically diagnosed primary liver carcinoma. Of the five patients (three men and two women, aged 30 to 69 years), four had hepatocellular carcinoma and one had combined HCC and intrahepatic cholangiocarcinoma. Tumors of the five patients were stage T1-T3 N0M0 with maximum diameters of roughly 4.2 to 11 cm. Roughly 3.5 to 8 million productive TCRbeta reads were obtained per sample, and no significant difference in read depth was found between tissue types. Across five regions of each liver tumor, along with adjacent normal tissue and blood, the study brought together TCRbeta repertoire sequencing, expression microarrays and whole-exome sequencing. A total of approximately 35 specimens from 5 patients, comprising some 25 tumor regions, 5 adjacent noncancerous liver tissues and 5 peripheral blood samples, were covered by TCRbeta repertoire sequencing. Repertoires from technical replicates were highly reproducible, with mean shared-clone rates around 0.89 and correlation coefficients above 0.95. Overall results and qualifications from the work: Pairs of tumor regions showed greater repertoire overlap (mean about 35%) than tumor-adjacent pairs (approximately 17%) or tumor-blood pairs (approximately 14%), which is consistent with antigen-driven expansion. Compared with blood, tumors had a significantly larger share of the repertoire taken up by the top 250 clones (p = 0.039). Bulk unsorted samples precluded comparing CD4+ and CD8+ T cell repertoires. Only four or five patients were included in the study, and the authors note that the findings should be validated in a larger study. Only the TCR beta chain was sequenced, which likely underestimates true repertoire diversity because unpaired alpha chains were not captured.

The CDR3 holds 14 amino acids from the cysteine to the phenylalanine. Only the CDR3 region is kept as DNA, spanning 42 bases read in frame from base 1. V sheds 10 bases and J sheds 0 bases, leaving 14 bases between their ends. Blood RNA was extracted from unsorted whole blood using TRIzol reagent, and germline DNA was obtained with the DNeasy Blood & Tissue kit. At the time of sampling, the patients had chronic HBV infection and had not received any treatment. Before surgery, approximately 3.8 milliliters of peripheral blood were collected into K2EDTA tubes. This clonotype has only a few counts. Its antigen remains unidentified. This may be a read error, as it is one base from a much larger clone. A constant-region primer and ProtoScript II reverse transcriptase were used to reverse-transcribe TCRbeta-specific cDNA from around 480 ng total RNA. Construction of the TCRbeta libraries relied on three nested rounds of multiplex PCR, following a slightly modified ARM-PCR procedure. Each of the first two PCR rounds ran for nine to ten cycles and used multiplex TRBV1-TRBV30 forward primers together with a Cbeta reverse primer. Sample barcodes and Illumina adapters were added in a final 25-cycle PCR with Deep VentR polymerase. Amplicons of 200-500 bp were gel-purified with a QIAquick gel extraction kit before sequencing. An Illumina HiSeq 2500 was used to sequence the TCRbeta amplicons, generating 250-bp paired-end reads. The source study handled its data this way. Trimmomatic v0.33 was used to quality-trim the reads, and FLASH v1.2.11 was used to merge paired reads so that full CDR3 sequences could be recovered. MiGEC v1.2.1b assigned V, D and J germline segments to the rearranged TCRbeta sequences. Clonotype statistics and Shannon-Wiener diversity indices were calculated with VDJtools v1.0.0. To reduce sampling bias, subsequent analyses other than the diversity analysis used only the 250 most abundant clonotypes in each sample. TCRdb trimmed public reads at Q25 via fastp, called clones via MiXCR and kept in-frame beta chains. Every entry covers one CDR3 protein and lists the most common genes and DNA from its rows. TCRdb, not the original authors, processed these V and J calls. The sample table contains under 200,000 distinct CDR3 sequences; only one count was recorded for about 61% of them. 7% to 8.5% of the sample belongs to the ten largest clones.

The chain uses TRBV12-3 or TRBV12-4 and TRBJ2-3; there is no confident call for the D gene. The source of this sequence is a woman aged 55-69 years with primary liver carcinoma and hepatitis B virus infection. Sequenced material: peripheral blood. The nucleotide sequence is TGTGCCAACAGCACCGGGCCTAGCACAGATACGCAGTATTTT. The resulting protein is CANSTGPSTDTQYF.